A single sample gave rise to the 5 T cell receptor beta chains below, sequenced in a study of a mutant IDH1 vaccine in newly diagnosed glioma. Only in-frame clones appear in the TCRdb table, and some are missing; sequencing was by immunoSEQ multiplex PCR. The profile shows 95,000 to 120,000 clones, around 90% of them singletons. Their recognized antigens are unknown. Time point noted: week 11, during vaccination. The content of each vaccine dose was 300 ug of mutant IDH1 20-mer peptide, and topical imiquimod accompanied it. The specimen was PBMCs, collected from a glioma patient whose treatment included an IDH1 peptide vaccine. These receptors were obtained from a woman aged 45-60 years with glioma.

V and J are TRBV6-5 and TRBJ2-7; D might be TRBD1 (6 bases). The V end lost 7 bases, the J end lost 1 base, and 8 bases lay between the germline ends. CDR3 length: 12 amino acids. Per the germline V gene, CDR1 is MNHEY and CDR2 is SVGAGI. The CDR3 protein is CASKGQSYEQYF. The CDR3 bases are TGTGCCAGCAAAGGACAGTCCTACGAGCAGTACTTC.

The rearrangement joins TRBV5-1 to TRBJ2-5; D perhaps matches TRBD1 (5 bases). The CDR3 is made up of 14 amino acids. V dropped 1 base and J dropped 3 bases, with 10 bases sitting between them. CDR1 SGHRS and CDR2 YFSETQ come from the germline V gene. CDR3 region: CASSLQGGEETQYF. Written as DNA, the CDR3 is TGCGCCAGCAGCTTGCAGGGCGGAGAAGAGACCCAGTACTTC.

This clone was found once. This sequence joins TRBV10-3 and TRBJ2-2, with 16 nucleotides matching TRBD2. The CDR3 totals 17 residues. V dropped 4 bases and J dropped 4; count of bases not matched to a gene: 3. Per the germline V gene, CDR1 is ENHRY and CDR2 is SYGVKD. CDR3: CAISGGTSGRATGELFF. CDR3 DNA sequence: TGTGCCATCAGTGGGGGGACTAGCGGGAGGGCCACCGGGGAGCTGTTTTTT.

The chain joins TRBV11-2 to TRBJ2-1; no clear D. V lost 0 bases and J lost 7, with 7 bases in between. Germline values: CDR1 SGHAT, CDR2 FQNNGV. The CDR3 sequence is 13 residues long. The CDR3 region has the DNA TGTGCCAGCAGCTTAGATCCTCGAAATGAGCAGTTCTTC. It encodes CASSLDPRNEQFF.

The chain joins TRBV19 to TRBJ1-1, with TRBD1 matching 8 bases. The ends lost 3 bases at V and 5 bases at J; junction bases unmatched: 8. The CDR3 has 15 amino acids. Germline CDR1 is LNHDA and CDR2 is SQIVND (reference sequence). CDR3 coding DNA: TGTGCCAGTAGTATCCAGGGGGCCCGGAGTACTGAAGCTTTCTTT. Protein: CASSIQGARSTEAFF. The whole variable domain, filled in from reference TRBV19 and TRBJ1-1, reads DGGITQSPKYLFRKEGQNVTLSCEQNLNHDAMYWYRQDPGQGLRLIYYSQIVNDFQKGDIAEGYSVSREKKESFPLTVTSAQKNPTAFYLCASSIQGARSTEAFFGQGTRLTVV.